This T cell receptor beta chain was found in a study of T cell responses to AZD1222 COVID-19 vaccine. Regarding the study as a whole: Donors in the cohort were predominantly white British and more often female, and clonal diversity was possibly underestimated. Vaccine-associated CD4 TCRs ranged over spike, dominating at 160-218 and 743-854.

The table lists this clone with many counts. Its antigen remains unknown. Some clones are missing from TCRdb's copy, which holds only in-frame ones; the method was immunoSEQ multiplex PCR. The table records 100,000 to 150,000 clones, approximately 86% of them present only once. The receptor was isolated from an adult in good health. Material: peripheral blood, obtained on day 0 of AZD1222 vaccination.

The DNA for the CDR3 is TGTGCCAGCAGTGACACTAGCGGGGGGGCAGATACGCAGTATTTT. This translates into CASSDTSGGADTQYF. This rearrangement joins TRBV6-4 to TRBJ2-3; 13 bases are shared with TRBD2. The CDR3 loop spans 15 amino acids. V trimming: 2 bases; J trimming: 4 bases; junction bases outside the gene matches: 0. Germline CDR1 reads MRHNA; CDR2 reads SNTAGT.